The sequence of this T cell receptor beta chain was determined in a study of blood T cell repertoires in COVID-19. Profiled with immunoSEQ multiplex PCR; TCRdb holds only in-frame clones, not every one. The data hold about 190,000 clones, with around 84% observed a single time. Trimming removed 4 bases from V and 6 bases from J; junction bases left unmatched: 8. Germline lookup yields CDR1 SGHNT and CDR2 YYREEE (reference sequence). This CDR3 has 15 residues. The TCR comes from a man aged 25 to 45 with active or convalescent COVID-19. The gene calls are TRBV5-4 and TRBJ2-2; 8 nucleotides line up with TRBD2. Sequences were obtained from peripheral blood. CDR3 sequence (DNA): TGTGCCAGCAGCCTACGGGGGGGCGGCTCCGGGGAGCTGTTTTTT. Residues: CASSLRGGGSGELFF. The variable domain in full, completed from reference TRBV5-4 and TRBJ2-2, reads ETGVTQSPTHLIKTRGQQVTLRCSSQSGHNTVSWYQQALGQGPQFIFQYYREEENGRGNFPPRFSGLQFPNYSSELNVNALELDDSALYLCASSLRGGGSGELFFGEGSRLTVL.